This entry describes one T cell receptor beta chain. The record originates from a study of blood T cell repertoires in COVID-19. Turning to the study itself: There were acute and convalescent COVID-19 samples, and they came from the United States, Italy and Spain. From T cells, B-cell-depleted T cells, or PBMCs came the material, which was cDNA or gDNA.

Trimming removed 1 base at V and 1 base at J, with 15 bases between. CDR3 length: 16 residues. The germline V gene encodes CDR1 SGHRS and CDR2 YFSETQ. Original data processing: Reference gene primer amplification yielded estimated nucleated cell counts. Clones were sequenced by immunoSEQ multiplex PCR, and TCRdb holds only the in-frame ones, with some missing. That table is the source of V, J and clone size, and D and trimming were worked out from the DNA. This sample yields 200,000 or so clones, of which over 80% are seen a single time; around 0.93% belongs to the top ten. Patients in Seattle were enrolled during active infection, then followed longitudinally.

This TCR was recovered from a man in his 60s with COVID-19, enrolled during active disease. Sequenced: peripheral blood. This rearrangement joins TRBV5-1 to TRBJ2-7; tentatively, D is TRBD2 (5 bases). In nucleotides, the CDR3 is TGCGCCAGCAGCTTGCATTTAGTGGGAGCTTCCTACGAGCAGTACTTC. It is translated as CASSLHLVGASYEQYF.